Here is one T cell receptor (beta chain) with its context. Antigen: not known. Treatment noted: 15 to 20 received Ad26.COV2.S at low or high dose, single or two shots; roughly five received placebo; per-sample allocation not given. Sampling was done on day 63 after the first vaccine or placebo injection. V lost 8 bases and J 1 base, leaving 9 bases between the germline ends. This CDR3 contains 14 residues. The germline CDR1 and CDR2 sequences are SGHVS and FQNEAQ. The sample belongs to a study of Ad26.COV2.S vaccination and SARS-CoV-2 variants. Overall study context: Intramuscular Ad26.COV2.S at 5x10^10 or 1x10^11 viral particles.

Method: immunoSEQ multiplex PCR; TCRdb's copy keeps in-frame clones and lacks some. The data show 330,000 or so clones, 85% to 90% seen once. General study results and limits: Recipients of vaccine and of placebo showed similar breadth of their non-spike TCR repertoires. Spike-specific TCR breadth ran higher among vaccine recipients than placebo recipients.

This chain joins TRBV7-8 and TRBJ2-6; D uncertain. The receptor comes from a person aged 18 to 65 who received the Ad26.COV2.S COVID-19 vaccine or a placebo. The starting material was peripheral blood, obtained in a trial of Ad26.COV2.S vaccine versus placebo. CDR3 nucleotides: TGTGCCAGCCGCACATTGTCTGGGGCCAACGTCCTGACTTTC. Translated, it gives CASRTLSGANVLTF.